This T cell receptor (beta chain) was observed in a study of identical twins. TCRdb re-called the 5' RACE reads with MiXCR, one entry per CDR3 protein. The sample lists roughly 1,500,000 distinct CDR3 sequences; around 29% were seen once. The length of the CDR3 is 14 residues. Germline V gene lookup returns CDR1 MNHEY and CDR2 SVGAGI. V dropped 4 bases and J dropped 5; count of bases not matched to a gene: 5. A few counts support this clonotype. This chain uses TRBV6-5 with TRBJ2-5; 9 bases align to TRBD1. The receptor was derived from a newborn girl in good health. What was sequenced was cord blood. As DNA, the CDR3 is TGTGCCAGCAGTTTTACAGGGGGCCGGGAGACCCAGTACTTC. Encoded protein: CASSFTGGRETQYF.